This T cell receptor (beta chain) originates from a study of CD8 T cells in ankylosing spondylitis. MiXCR was run by TCRdb on the 5' RACE reads, yielding one entry per CDR3 protein. The repertoire holds roughly 150,000 distinct CDR3 sequences, with roughly 34% as singletons. The sequencing sample was made of synovial fluid, either unsorted or a sorted T cell fraction (not recorded which). This TCR was recovered from a male donor with ankylosing spondylitis.

CDR3 in DNA: TGTGCCAGCAGTTTATCCCGGGACAGGGCGCCCGAGCAGTACTTC. Translation gives CASSLSRDRAPEQYF. The chain employs TRBV27 and TRBJ2-7, with 9 bases that match TRBD1. Per the germline V gene, CDR1 is MNHEY and CDR2 is SMNVEV (reference sequence). This CDR3 region has 15 residues. The V segment lost 0 bases and the J segment 6 bases; nucleotides outside the gene matches: 6.